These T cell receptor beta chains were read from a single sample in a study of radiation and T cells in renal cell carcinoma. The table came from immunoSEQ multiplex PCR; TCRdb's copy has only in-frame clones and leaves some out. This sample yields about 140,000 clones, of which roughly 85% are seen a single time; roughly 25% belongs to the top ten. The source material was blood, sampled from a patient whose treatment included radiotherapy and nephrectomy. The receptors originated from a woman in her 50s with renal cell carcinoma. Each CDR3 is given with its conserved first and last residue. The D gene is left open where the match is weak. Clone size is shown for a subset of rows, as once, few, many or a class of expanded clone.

DNA: TGCGCCAGCAGCCCCCGGGCAGGGGCCTCGGGGTACAATGAGCAGTTCTTC; CDR3: CASSPRAGASGYNEQFF; D: .; V: TRBV5-1; J: TRBJ2-1; size: .
DNA: TGTGCCAGCAGCCGAGGGACAGGGGATCAGCCCCAGCATTTT; CDR3: CASSRGTGDQPQHF; D: TRBD1; V: TRBV4-2; J: TRBJ1-5; size: .
DNA: TGTGCCAGCAGCCAGGGGCCTAATTCACCCCTCCACTTT; CDR3: CASSQGPNSPLHF; D: .; V: TRBV21-1; J: TRBJ1-6; size: few
DNA: TGCGCCAGCAGCCAAGTCCTTTTAGACTACGAGCAGTACTTC; CDR3: CASSQVLLDYEQYF; D: .; V: TRBV4-3; J: TRBJ2-7; size: .
DNA: TGTGCCTGGAGTCCAAGGAACAATGAGCAGTTCTTC; CDR3: CAWSPRNNEQFF; D: .; V: TRBV30; J: TRBJ2-1; size: .
DNA: TGTGCCTGGAGAGCGACAGCATTGGGGGGAGAGACCCAGTACTTC; CDR3: CAWRATALGGETQYF; D: .; V: TRBV30; J: TRBJ2-5; size: .
DNA: TGTGCCAGCAGCTTAGGCCACAATGAGCAGTTCTTC; CDR3: CASSLGHNEQFF; D: .; V: TRBV7-8; J: TRBJ2-1; size: .
DNA: TGTGCCTGGAAAGATGACGGGAATTCACCCCTCCACTTT; CDR3: CAWKDDGNSPLHF; D: .; V: TRBV30; J: TRBJ1-6; size: few
DNA: TGTGCCAGCAGCTTAGACGGGAGCGCCTACGAGCAGTACTTC; CDR3: CASSLDGSAYEQYF; D: .; V: TRBV11-2; J: TRBJ2-7; size: .
DNA: TGTGCCAGCAGCTTAGATGACTACGAGCAGTACTTC; CDR3: CASSLDDYEQYF; D: .; V: TRBV7-9; J: TRBJ2-7; size: .
DNA: TGTGCCAGCAGCTGGGACAGGGTCTCTGGTACGCAGTATTTT; CDR3: CASSWDRVSGTQYF; D: TRBD1; V: TRBV5-6; J: TRBJ2-3; size: .
DNA: TGTGCCAGCAGCTTAGAGTGGGGTAGCTACACCTTC; CDR3: CASSLEWGSYTF; D: .; V: TRBV7-9; J: TRBJ1-2; size: .
DNA: TGTGCCTGGAGGTACGGGGGGGATACCCCCTCTGGGGCCAACGTCCTGACTTTC; CDR3: CAWRYGGDTPSGANVLTF; D: TRBD2; V: TRBV30; J: TRBJ2-6; size: .
DNA: TGCGCCAGCAGCTTGGAGGGCCTGGGAGGTGAAAAACTGTTTTTT; CDR3: CASSLEGLGGEKLFF; D: .; V: TRBV5-1; J: TRBJ1-4; size: .
DNA: TGTGCCAGCAGCTTGTTACAGGGGACGTTTTACGAGCAGTACTTC; CDR3: CASSLLQGTFYEQYF; D: TRBD1; V: TRBV5-4; J: TRBJ2-7; size: .
DNA: TGTGCCAGCAGGAAACCGGGGGGAAGGGGCTACACCTTC; CDR3: CASRKPGGRGYTF; D: .; V: TRBV6-5; J: TRBJ1-2; size: .
DNA: TGTGCCAGCAGCCGGGGTGGCGGCTATGGCTACACCTTC; CDR3: CASSRGGGYGYTF; D: .; V: TRBV5-6; J: TRBJ1-2; size: .
DNA: TGTGCCAGCACCCGAGACGGAGGGCCGAACACTGAAGCTTTCTTT; CDR3: CASTRDGGPNTEAFF; D: .; V: TRBV7-8; J: TRBJ1-1; size: .
DNA: TGTGCCAGCACCGCTGGAGAGTTATCCTACGAGCAGTACTTC; CDR3: CASTAGELSYEQYF; D: .; V: TRBV11-3; J: TRBJ2-7; size: once
DNA: TGTGCCACCGCGTTCGACAATCAGCCCCAGCATTTT; CDR3: CATAFDNQPQHF; D: .; V: TRBV7-9; J: TRBJ1-5; size: .
DNA: TGCAGCGTTGTACCGGGACAGGAGCAAGAGACCCAGTACTTC; CDR3: CSVVPGQEQETQYF; D: TRBD1; V: TRBV29-1; J: TRBJ2-5; size: .
DNA: TGTGCCAGCAGGTCGCCGGGGGACAGGGACTATGGCTACACCTTC; CDR3: CASRSPGDRDYGYTF; D: TRBD1; V: TRBV5-6; J: TRBJ1-2; size: .
DNA: TGCGCCAGCAGCTTGGGTGCGCTATTAGATGGCTACACCTTC; CDR3: CASSLGALLDGYTF; D: .; V: TRBV5-1; J: TRBJ1-2; size: .
DNA: TGTGCCAGCAGCTTATGGGTCAGGGATGAGCAGTTCTTC; CDR3: CASSLWVRDEQFF; D: .; V: TRBV11-2; J: TRBJ2-1; size: few
DNA: TGTGCCAGCAGTGTATCTAAAAGGTCTGAGGGGGCAATGTCCTACGAGCAGTACTTC; CDR3: CASSVSKRSEGAMSYEQYF; D: TRBD1; V: TRBV2; J: TRBJ2-7; size: .
DNA: TGTGCCAGCAGCTTCCCGGACAGGGTGGTCTATGGCTACACCTTC; CDR3: CASSFPDRVVYGYTF; D: TRBD1; V: TRBV5-6; J: TRBJ1-2; size: .
DNA: TGTGCCAGCAGCTCCTGGGGGCAGGGATACGAGCAGTACTTC; CDR3: CASSSWGQGYEQYF; D: .; V: TRBV7-9; J: TRBJ2-7; size: .
DNA: TGTGCCAGCAGCCCCGGCCAGGACGGGATCACTGAAGCTTTCTTT; CDR3: CASSPGQDGITEAFF; D: .; V: TRBV9; J: TRBJ1-1; size: .
DNA: TGTGCCAGCAGCCCGTTCTCAGGAGGGGGGAGCACAGATACGCAGTATTTT; CDR3: CASSPFSGGGSTDTQYF; D: .; V: TRBV14; J: TRBJ2-3; size: .
DNA: TGCAGTGCTGTTCCGGGGCTTGGCTACACCTTC; CDR3: CSAVPGLGYTF; D: .; V: TRBV20-1; J: TRBJ1-2; size: .
DNA: TGTGCCATCAGTGAGCCGGAGCCTACTGAAGCTTTCTTT; CDR3: CAISEPEPTEAFF; D: .; V: TRBV10-3; J: TRBJ1-1; size: .
DNA: TGCGCCAGCAGCTTGATGACCACAGATACGCAGTATTTT; CDR3: CASSLMTTDTQYF; D: .; V: TRBV5-1; J: TRBJ2-3; size: .
DNA: TGCGCCAGCAGCAACAGAATCACCGGGGAGCTGTTTTTT; CDR3: CASSNRITGELFF; D: .; V: TRBV5-1; J: TRBJ2-2; size: .
DNA: TGTGCCACCAGCAGAGGCCAGCGTGCTGGAAACACCATATATTTT; CDR3: CATSRGQRAGNTIYF; D: .; V: TRBV15; J: TRBJ1-3; size: .
DNA: TGTGCCAGCACCGAGGTACAAGGGAATATCTCACCCCTCCACTTT; CDR3: CASTEVQGNISPLHF; D: .; V: TRBV28; J: TRBJ1-6; size: .
DNA: TGTGCCAGTAGTATAGGATGGGCGAACAAGGATTTCTTT; CDR3: CASSIGWANKDFF; D: .; V: TRBV19; J: TRBJ1-1; size: .
DNA: TGTGCCAGCAGCCCCTTCCCGGGCACAGATACGCAGTATTTT; CDR3: CASSPFPGTDTQYF; D: .; V: TRBV7-2; J: TRBJ2-3; size: .
DNA: TGTGCCAGCAGTCCCCAGGGTGGGGCCAATCAGCCCCAGCATTTT; CDR3: CASSPQGGANQPQHF; D: .; V: TRBV27; J: TRBJ1-5; size: .
DNA: TGTGCCATCAGTCCTACCCCGGGAGGGATCCAAGAGACCCAGTACTTC; CDR3: CAISPTPGGIQETQYF; D: TRBD2; V: TRBV10-3; J: TRBJ2-5; size: .
DNA: TGTGCCAGCAGCTCAGGTTGCACCTTC; CDR3: CASSSGCTF; D: .; V: TRBV5-4; J: TRBJ1-2; size: .
DNA: TGTGCCAGCAGTCCCGGGTCTAGTGGGAGGGGACCAGATACGCAGTATTTT; CDR3: CASSPGSSGRGPDTQYF; D: TRBD2; V: TRBV9; J: TRBJ2-3; size: .
DNA: TGTGCCACCAGCAGAGACCGGACAGGGCGTAACACTGAAGCTTTCTTT; CDR3: CATSRDRTGRNTEAFF; D: TRBD1; V: TRBV15; J: TRBJ1-1; size: .
DNA: TGTGCCAGCAGCCGCAGGGGGAGGTATCAGCCCCAGCATTTT; CDR3: CASSRRGRYQPQHF; D: TRBD1; V: TRBV14; J: TRBJ1-5; size: .
DNA: TGTGCCAGCAGCGTAGAAGGTGGGACAGGGGAGGCTTTCTTT; CDR3: CASSVEGGTGEAFF; D: TRBD1; V: TRBV9; J: TRBJ1-1; size: .
DNA: TGTGCCAGCAGTTTCGAAATCACCGGGGAGCTGTTTTTT; CDR3: CASSFEITGELFF; D: .; V: TRBV27; J: TRBJ2-2; size: once
DNA: TGTGCCAGCAGCTTGATGGGGGATCGTCCACCCCTCCACTTT; CDR3: CASSLMGDRPPLHF; D: .; V: TRBV5-4; J: TRBJ1-6; size: once
DNA: TGCGCCAGCAGCTTGGTCAGGGGCCGTAGCACAGATACGCAGTATTTT; CDR3: CASSLVRGRSTDTQYF; D: .; V: TRBV5-1; J: TRBJ2-3; size: few
DNA: TGTGCCAGCAGCTTAACTACGGGGGCCGGCTATGGCTACACCTTC; CDR3: CASSLTTGAGYGYTF; D: .; V: TRBV7-2; J: TRBJ1-2; size: .
DNA: TGTGCCAGCAGGCGGCTGAACGAGCAGTACTTC; CDR3: CASRRLNEQYF; D: .; V: TRBV28; J: TRBJ2-7; size: .
DNA: TGTGCCAGCAGCCCCCAGGGACTAGACGAGCAGTACTTC; CDR3: CASSPQGLDEQYF; D: TRBD2; V: TRBV7-2; J: TRBJ2-7; size: .
DNA: TGTGCCAGCAAGGACTCCCTATACGAGCAGTACTTC; CDR3: CASKDSLYEQYF; D: .; V: TRBV6-4; J: TRBJ2-7; size: .
DNA: TGTGCCAGCAGTGAGGGACAGGGGAACTCTGGAAACACCATATATTTT; CDR3: CASSEGQGNSGNTIYF; D: TRBD1; V: TRBV2; J: TRBJ1-3; size: .
DNA: TGCGCCAGCAGCCAGAGAACAGAAACCACAGATACGCAGTATTTT; CDR3: CASSQRTETTDTQYF; D: .; V: TRBV4-3; J: TRBJ2-3; size: .
DNA: TGTGCCAGCAGCTTATATGAGGGGGAAGAGACCCAGTACTTC; CDR3: CASSLYEGEETQYF; D: .; V: TRBV7-9; J: TRBJ2-5; size: .
DNA: TGTGCCAGTAGTACTCTGACGGCATACTATGGCTACACCTTC; CDR3: CASSTLTAYYGYTF; D: .; V: TRBV19; J: TRBJ1-2; size: few
DNA: TGTGCCAGCTCACCTTCGGTGAGCTCCTACGAGCAGTACTTC; CDR3: CASSPSVSSYEQYF; D: .; V: TRBV18; J: TRBJ2-7; size: .
DNA: TGTGCCATCAGTGGAGAGTCTCAGCACGGGGAGCTGTTTTTT; CDR3: CAISGESQHGELFF; D: .; V: TRBV10-3; J: TRBJ2-2; size: .
DNA: TGTGCCAGCAGCTTAACTGCCTACGAGCAGTACTTC; CDR3: CASSLTAYEQYF; D: .; V: TRBV11-1; J: TRBJ2-7; size: .
DNA: TGCGCCAGCAGCCACACCACGACTAGCGGAGCCCTCAATGAGCAGTTCTTC; CDR3: CASSHTTTSGALNEQFF; D: TRBD2; V: TRBV4-3; J: TRBJ2-1; size: .
DNA: TGTGCCCTCCGGGACAGACTCAATCAGCCCCAGCATTTT; CDR3: CALRDRLNQPQHF; D: TRBD1; V: TRBV30; J: TRBJ1-5; size: .